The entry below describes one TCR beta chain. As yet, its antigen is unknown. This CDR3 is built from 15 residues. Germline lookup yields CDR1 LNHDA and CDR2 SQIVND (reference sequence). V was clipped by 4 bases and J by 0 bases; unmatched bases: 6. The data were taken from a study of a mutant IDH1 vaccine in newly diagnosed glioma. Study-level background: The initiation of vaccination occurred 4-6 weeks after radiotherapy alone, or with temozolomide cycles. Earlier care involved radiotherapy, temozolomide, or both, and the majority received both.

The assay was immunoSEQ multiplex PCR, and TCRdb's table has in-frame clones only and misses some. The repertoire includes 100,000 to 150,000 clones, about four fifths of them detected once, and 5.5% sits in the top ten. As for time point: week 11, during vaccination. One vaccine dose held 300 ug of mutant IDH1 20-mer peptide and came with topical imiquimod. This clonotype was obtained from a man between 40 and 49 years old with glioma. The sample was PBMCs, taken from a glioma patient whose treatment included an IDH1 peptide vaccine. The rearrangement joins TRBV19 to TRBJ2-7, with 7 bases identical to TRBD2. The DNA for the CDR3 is TGTGCCAGTAGTACAGGGAGGGCATACTCCTACGAGCAGTACTTC. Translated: CASSTGRAYSYEQYF.